A single sample gave rise to the 27 T cell receptor beta chains below, sequenced in a study of cytomegalovirus exposure and HLA in healthy donors. The PCR was carried out with 60 Vbeta primers and 13 Jbeta primers. Data came from immunoSEQ multiplex PCR; TCRdb stores just in-frame clones and leaves some out. Among over 110,000 clones listed, 78% were seen once. The sequenced material came from PBMCs. All receptors come from a woman between 18 and 29 years old in good health and CMV-seropositive.

V and J are TRBV10-3 and TRBJ1-6; 10 bases fit TRBD1. This CDR3 region has 15 residues. CDR1 is ENHRY, CDR2 SYGVKD, per germline. V lost 4 bases to trimming and J lost 14 bases; unmatched junction nucleotides: 11. CDR3 sequence: CAISGVGTGDWALHF. As DNA, the CDR3 is TGTGCCATCAGTGGAGTTGGGACAGGGGATTGGGCCCTCCACTTT.

The chain employs TRBV6-1 and TRBJ1-1; D gene unclear. Trimming left V 1 base short and J 6 bases short, with 15 bases between. CDR1 is MNHNS and CDR2 is SASEGT in the germline V gene. CDR3 length equals 15 residues. The CDR3 reads CASSEGGVSKPEAFF. CDR3 sequence (DNA): TGTGCCAGCAGTGAAGGAGGTGTCTCAAAACCTGAAGCTTTCTTT.

This sequence joins TRBV5-1 and TRBJ2-3, with TRBD1 as a possible D gene (7 bases). The CDR3 runs 16 residues. V was pared by 0 bases and J by 3 bases, with 14 bases between. Germline assignment: CDR1 SGHRS and CDR2 YFSETQ. The CDR3 region is CASSLDRGRGTDTQYF. The CDR3 DNA reads as TGCGCCAGCAGCTTGGACAGGGGTCGGGGGACAGATACGCAGTATTTT.

The chain employs TRBV6-1 and TRBJ2-2; TRBD2 is a possible D gene (5 bases). CDR3 length equals 15 residues. The V gene lost 3 bases and the J gene lost 7 bases, with 15 bases spanning the gap. Per the germline V gene, CDR1 is MNHNS and CDR2 is SASEGT. The CDR3 bases are TGTGCCAGCAGTGATTTGTCCCCGAGGGACGGGGAGCTGTTTTTT. This sequence encodes CASSDLSPRDGELFF.

This chain uses TRBV5-4 with TRBJ2-7, with TRBD1 matching over 11 bases. Germline values: CDR1 SGHNT, CDR2 YYREEE (reference sequence). The CDR3 loop spans 15 amino acids. V lost 2 bases to trimming and J lost 5 bases; unmatched junction nucleotides: 6. The CDR3 here is CASSLSGTGGDEQYF. DNA of the CDR3: TGTGCCAGCAGCTTATCCGGGACAGGGGGGGACGAGCAGTACTTC.

The chain is built from TRBV5-1 and TRBJ2-5; 12 nucleotides line up with TRBD2. The DNA end is a closer match to TRBJ2-7, so the J assignment may be wrong. Per the germline V gene, CDR1 is SGHRS and CDR2 is YFSETQ. The CDR3 is 17 amino acids. CDR3 loop: CASSLLAGGSPSYEQYF. For the CDR3, the DNA is TGCGCCAGCAGCTTACTAGCGGGGGGATCACCTTCCTACGAGCAGTACTTC.

V usage is TRBV27 and J usage is TRBJ2-7, with D perhaps TRBD1 (6 bases). This CDR3 comprises 15 residues. The V and J ends lost 7 bases and 6 bases respectively, with 22 bases between them. The V gene's germline CDR1 is MNHEY and CDR2 SMNVEV (reference sequence). CDR3 coding DNA: TGTGCCAGCACCTTAACCTCCAGTTTAGGGGGCGAGCAGTACTTC. Encoded protein: CASTLTSSLGGEQYF.

The rearrangement joins TRBV11-2 to TRBJ1-6; maybe TRBD1 (6 bases). Germline CDR1 is SGHAT and CDR2 is FQNNGV. The CDR3 is made up of 15 amino acids. The germline V and J ends were trimmed by 1 base and 6 bases, with 10 bases remaining between them. The CDR3 is CASSLGTGRNSPLHF. CDR3 sequence (DNA): TGTGCCAGCAGCTTAGGAACAGGGCGTAATTCACCCCTCCACTTT.

The rearrangement joins TRBV21-1 to TRBJ2-1; TRBD1, as called in the table, went unchecked against the DNA. TRBV21-1 has pseudogene status. CDR3 size: 17 residues. The CDR3 region is CASAGDWGQGWNNEQFF. In DNA, the CDR3 is TGTGCCAGCGCAGGGGATTGGGGACAGGGTTGGAACAATGAGCAGTTCTTC.

V is TRBV25-1 and J is TRBJ2-1; 9 nucleotides match TRBD2. Germline assignment: CDR1 MGHDK and CDR2 SYGVNS. V trimming: 5 bases; J trimming: 1 base; junction bases outside the gene matches: 3. The CDR3 spans 15 residues. Here the CDR3 reads CASSKSGGSYNEQFF. In DNA, the CDR3 is TGTGCCAGCAGTAAAAGCGGGGGGTCCTACAATGAGCAGTTCTTC.

The chain is built from TRBV6-1 and TRBJ2-5; 12 nucleotides agree with TRBD1. CDR1 and CDR2 (germline): MNHNS, SASEGT. The CDR3 covers 15 residues. Trimming at V came to 5 bases and at J to 4 bases, leaving 5 bases not matched to a gene. The CDR3 coding sequence is TGTGCCAGCAGTTCGGGACAGGGGGCGGGAGAGACCCAGTACTTC. Translating gives CASSSGQGAGETQYF.

This rearrangement joins TRBV6-1 to TRBJ1-1, with unresolved D. Germline-derived CDR1 and CDR2 are MNHNS and SASEGT. Trimming stripped 7 bases from V and 3 bases from J, with 15 bases between. There are 14 residues in the CDR3. The CDR3 reads CASIPGPQHTEAFF. As DNA, the CDR3 is TGTGCCAGCATCCCGGGTCCCCAGCACACTGAAGCTTTCTTT.

The chain links TRBV5-5 to TRBJ1-5, with TRBD1 matching 7 bases. This CDR3 region has 17 residues. The ends lost 2 bases at V and 2 bases at J; junction bases unmatched: 10. The germline gives CDR1 SGHKS, CDR2 YYEKEE (reference sequence). The CDR3 DNA sequence: TGTGCCAGCAGCTTTTCGGACAGGCGGAGGGGCAATCAGCCCCAGCATTTT. Amino acid sequence: CASSFSDRRRGNQPQHF.

This clone was observed a few times. This chain connects TRBV19 to TRBJ2-7; weak D call: TRBD1 (6 bases). From germline, CDR1 is LNHDA and CDR2 SQIVND (reference sequence). The CDR3 loop spans 15 amino acids. Trimming left V 1 base short and J 5 bases short, with 15 bases between. The CDR3 reads CASSIGQDRIHEQYF. In DNA, the CDR3 is TGTGCCAGTAGTATAGGACAAGACAGGATCCACGAGCAGTACTTC. Supplemented by reference TRBV19 and TRBJ2-7, the full variable domain reads DGGITQSPKYLFRKEGQNVTLSCEQNLNHDAMYWYRQDPGQGLRLIYYSQIVNDFQKGDIAEGYSVSREKKESFPLTVTSAQKNPTAFYLCASSIGQDRIHEQYFGPGTRLTVT.

The CDR3 DNA sequence: TGCGCCAGCAGCAGTACAAGCGGGGGGAACAACAATGAGCAGTTCTTC. It codes for CASSSTSGGNNNEQFF. The rearrangement links TRBV5-1 to TRBJ2-1; TRBD2 aligns across 9 bases. Trimming at V came to 4 bases and at J to 5 bases, leaving 10 bases not matched to a gene. The CDR3 length is 16 residues. The germline gives CDR1 SGHRS, CDR2 YFSETQ. Full variable domain (outside the CDR3, taken from reference TRBV5-1 and TRBJ2-1): KAGVTQTPRYLIKTRGQQVTLSCSPISGHRSVSWYQQTPGQGLQFLFEYFSETQRNKGNFPGRFSGRQFSNSRSEMNVSTLELGDSALYLCASSSTSGGNNNEQFFGPGTRLTVL.

The chain is built from TRBV2 and TRBJ1-5; D remains ambiguous. CDR3 size: 15 residues. The V gene's germline CDR1 is SNHLY and CDR2 FYNNEI. The V end was cut by 1 base, the J end by 5 bases, with 12 bases between. CDR3 loop: CASSEEFGGHQPQHF. In DNA form, the CDR3 reads TGTGCCAGCAGTGAAGAGTTTGGAGGCCATCAGCCCCAGCATTTT.

This chain links TRBV7-2 with TRBJ2-4, with 7 positions matching TRBD1. Germline-derived CDR1 and CDR2 are SGHTA and FQGNSA. Unmatched junction bases numbered 4, after V lost 1 base and J lost 4 bases. The CDR3 extends over 15 amino acids. The CDR3 DNA sequence: TGTGCCAGCAGCTTAGAAAGGGGGCTGAAAAACATTCAGTACTTC. Residues: CASSLERGLKNIQYF.

This clone was detected only a few times. The chain employs TRBV2 and TRBJ1-5, with 7 nucleotides matching TRBD1. The trim removed 5 bases at V and 10 bases at J, leaving 14 bases unmatched. Germline loops: CDR1 SNHLY, CDR2 FYNNEI. The CDR3 has 15 residues. In DNA, the CDR3 is TGTGCCAGCAGTAGGGACAGCTTCGATCAAGTCCCCCAGCATTTT. This encodes CASSRDSFDQVPQHF.

V is TRBV15 and J is TRBJ2-7; 10 bases map to TRBD2. Germline-derived CDR1 and CDR2 are LNHNV and YYDKDF (reference sequence). The CDR3 has 15 residues. J was trimmed by 3 bases and V by 5 bases; bases with no gene match: 7. The CDR3 DNA is TGTGCCACCAGCTGGGCTAGCGGGGGAAACTACGAGCAGTACTTC. Translated: CATSWASGGNYEQYF. Full variable domain (rest looked up from reference TRBV15 and TRBJ2-7): DAMVIQNPRYQVTQFGKPVTLSCSQTLNHNVMYWYQQKSSQAPKLLFHYYDKDFNNEADTPDNFQSRRPNTSFCFLDIRSPGLGDTAMYLCATSWASGGNYEQYFGPGTRLTVT.

This clone was seen just once. The V call is TRBV7-9, the J call TRBJ2-5; TRBD1 matches at 7 bases. The CDR3 length is 13 residues. The germline CDR1 and CDR2 sequences are SEHNR and FQNEAQ (reference sequence). The ends lost 5 bases at V and 9 bases at J; junction bases unmatched: 9. The CDR3: CASSTGQHASQYF. The CDR3 DNA follows: TGTGCCAGCAGCACGGGACAGCACGCGTCCCAGTACTTC.

The genes are TRBV5-1 and TRBJ2-4; 8 positions match TRBD2. Germline loops: CDR1 SGHRS, CDR2 YFSETQ. This CDR3 is 15 amino acids long. V trimming: 0 bases; J trimming: 8 bases; junction bases outside the gene matches: 7. This CDR3 is CASSLDVPAGDIQYF. DNA for the CDR3: TGCGCCAGCAGCTTGGATGTCCCAGCGGGGGACATTCAGTACTTC. The whole variable domain, filled in from reference TRBV5-1 and TRBJ2-4, reads KAGVTQTPRYLIKTRGQQVTLSCSPISGHRSVSWYQQTPGQGLQFLFEYFSETQRNKGNFPGRFSGRQFSNSRSEMNVSTLELGDSALYLCASSLDVPAGDIQYFGAGTRLSVL.

This clone appeared a single time. V gene TRBV2 combines with J gene TRBJ1-2, with D perhaps TRBD1 (5 bases). CDR1 and CDR2 (germline): SNHLY, FYNNEI. This CDR3 spans 13 amino acids. Trimming cost V 5 bases and J 7 bases, with 14 bases left between them. Written as DNA, the CDR3 is TGTGCCAGCAGTCGCGACAGCAACACTGGCTACACCTTC. Translating it yields CASSRDSNTGYTF.

V gene TRBV2 combines with J gene TRBJ1-1; D unclear. The CDR3 totals 12 residues. CDR1 and CDR2 (germline): SNHLY, FYNNEI. The CDR3 DNA sequence: TGTGGGGCCGCCAACATGAACACTGAAGCTTTCTTT. It is translated as CGAANMNTEAFF.

This chain links TRBV18 with TRBJ2-2, with TRBD1 as a possible D gene (6 bases). V was trimmed by 6 bases and J by 4 bases, leaving 15 bases between them. CDR1 and CDR2 from the germline V gene are KGHSH and LQKENI. The CDR3 spans 15 residues. The CDR3, as DNA: TGTGCCAGCTCCCCCGGACAGTTGGTCACCGGGGAGCTGTTTTTT. Protein product: CASSPGQLVTGELFF.

This chain uses TRBV7-9 with TRBJ1-3; D is undetermined. V gave up 10 bases and J gave up 5 bases, with 15 bases separating them. This CDR3 region has 13 residues. The germline gives CDR1 SEHNR, CDR2 FQNEAQ (reference sequence). As DNA, the CDR3 is TGTGCCACCCTGTCACAGAGCCGAAACACCATATATTTT. Its protein is CATLSQSRNTIYF.

V usage is TRBV27 and J usage is TRBJ1-3, with 7 bases aligning to TRBD1. The trim removed 2 bases at V and 3 bases at J, leaving 7 bases unmatched. This CDR3 is built from 16 residues. Germline-derived CDR1 and CDR2 are MNHEY and SMNVEV (reference sequence). This CDR3 is CASSLRGGRGGNTIYF. The CDR3, as DNA: TGTGCCAGCAGTTTACGAGGGGGCAGGGGTGGAAACACCATATATTTT.

This chain uses TRBV29-1 with TRBJ2-7, with D tentatively TRBD1 (6 bases). The V and J ends lost 4 bases and 4 bases respectively, with 11 bases between them. The CDR3 is made up of 12 amino acids. From germline, CDR1 is SQVTM and CDR2 ANQGSEA. The CDR3 DNA sequence: TGCAGCGTTGGGTCAGGGGAATACGAGCAGTACTTC. This encodes CSVGSGEYEQYF.